This T cell receptor beta chain appears in the sequencing data of a study of shared clonotypes between healthy human individuals. Germline CDR1 and CDR2: SGHAT and FQNNGV. This CDR3 is built from 16 residues. The trim removed 5 bases at V and 3 bases at J, leaving 9 bases unmatched. Study results and caveats: Sequencing depth was expected to influence donor clonotype sharing. Sample collection involved blood only; tissue repertoires are likely different. Depth was large, yet rarefaction showed that sorted-subset sequencing was incomplete. Four donors held about 5.1% of naive CD4 clonotypes in common.

Regarding this clone: Its antigen is still unknown.

The repertoire was sequenced with immunoSEQ multiplex PCR; TCRdb's copy has only in-frame clones and lacks some. The repertoire consists of hundreds of thousands of clones, with approximately 96% occurring once and the leading ten covering less than 0.12%. Cells designated naive CD8 were CD45RO-negative and were positively selected for CCR7, with terminally differentiated effector memory CD45RA+ cells excluded. J is TRBJ2-7 and V is TRBV11-2; 11 nucleotides match TRBD1. What was sequenced was naive CD8+ T cells sorted from blood. The receptor was derived from a woman in her twenties or thirties in good health. The CDR3 loop reads CASSPPSGTGGYEQYF. As DNA, the CDR3 is TGTGCCAGCAGCCCCCCCTCCGGGACAGGGGGCTACGAGCAGTACTTC.